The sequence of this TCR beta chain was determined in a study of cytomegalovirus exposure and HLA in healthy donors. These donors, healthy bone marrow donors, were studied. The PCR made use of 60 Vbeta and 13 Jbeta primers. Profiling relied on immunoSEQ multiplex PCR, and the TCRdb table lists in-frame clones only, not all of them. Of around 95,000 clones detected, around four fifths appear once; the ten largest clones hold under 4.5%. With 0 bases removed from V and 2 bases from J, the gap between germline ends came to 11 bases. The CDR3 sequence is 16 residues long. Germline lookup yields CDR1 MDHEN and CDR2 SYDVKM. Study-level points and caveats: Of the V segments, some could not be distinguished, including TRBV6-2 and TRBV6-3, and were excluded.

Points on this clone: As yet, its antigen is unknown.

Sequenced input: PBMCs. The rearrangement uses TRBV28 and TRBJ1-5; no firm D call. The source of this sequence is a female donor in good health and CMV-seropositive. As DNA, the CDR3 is TGTGCCAGCAGTTTATGGGGCAGAAGTCGCAATCAGCCCCAGCATTTT. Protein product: CASSLWGRSRNQPQHF.